The following is a T cell receptor (beta chain) sequence with its context. Its cognate antigen is unknown. The CDR3 totals 14 residues. V was trimmed by 5 bases and J by 0 bases, leaving 11 bases between them. Germline-derived CDR1 and CDR2 are LNHDA and SQIVND (reference sequence). This entry comes from a study of Graves' ophthalmopathy and Graves' hyperthyroidism. The authors amplified TCR beta CDR3 regions, and they did so from RNA transcripts for repertoire sequencing. HTBI-primed RT-PCR formed the first round, and a multiplex PCR formed the second. TCRdb re-derived calls from the multiplex PCR reads in MiXCR, one entry per CDR3 protein. The sample contains under 250,000 distinct CDR3 sequences, approximately 28% of which appear only once. Overall study results and limits: With a specificity of under 85% and a sensitivity of roughly 71%, the model predicted ophthalmopathy progression. Blood also carried most expanded thyroid clonotypes exceeding 0.001 frequency.

The rearrangement links TRBV19 to TRBJ2-7, with D perhaps TRBD2 (5 bases). The receptor's source is a man aged 50 to 60 with Graves' ophthalmopathy. The sample taken for sequencing was peripheral blood. This CDR3 is CASSAGGSSYEQYF. The CDR3 nucleotides are TGTGCCAGTAGTGCGGGCGGTAGCTCCTACGAGCAGTACTTC.